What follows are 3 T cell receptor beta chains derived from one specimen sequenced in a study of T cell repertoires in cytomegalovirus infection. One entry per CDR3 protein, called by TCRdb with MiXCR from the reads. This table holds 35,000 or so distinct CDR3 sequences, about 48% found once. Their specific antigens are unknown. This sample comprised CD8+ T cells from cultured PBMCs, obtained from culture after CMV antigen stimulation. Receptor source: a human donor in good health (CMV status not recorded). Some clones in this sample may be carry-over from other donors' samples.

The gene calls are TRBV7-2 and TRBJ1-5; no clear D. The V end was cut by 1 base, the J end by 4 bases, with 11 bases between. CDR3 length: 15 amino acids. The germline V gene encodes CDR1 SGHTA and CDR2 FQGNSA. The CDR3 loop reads CASSLVEGSNQPQHF. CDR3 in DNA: TGTGCCAGCAGCTTAGTAGAGGGCTCTAATCAGCCCCAGCATTTT.

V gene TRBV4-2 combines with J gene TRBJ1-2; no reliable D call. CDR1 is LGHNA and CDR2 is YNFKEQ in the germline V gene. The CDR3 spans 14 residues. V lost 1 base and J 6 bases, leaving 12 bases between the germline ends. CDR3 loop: CASSQGQISHGYTF. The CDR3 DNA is TGTGCCAGCAGCCAAGGCCAAATCAGCCATGGCTACACCTTC.

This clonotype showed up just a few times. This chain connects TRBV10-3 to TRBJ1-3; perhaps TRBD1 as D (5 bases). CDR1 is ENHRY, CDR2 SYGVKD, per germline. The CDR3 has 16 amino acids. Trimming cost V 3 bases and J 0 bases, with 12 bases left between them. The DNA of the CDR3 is TGTGCCATCAGTGAAAGGGGTCAGGACTCTGGAAACACCATATATTTT. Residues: CAISERGQDSGNTIYF.